This TCR beta chain was identified in a study of blood T cell repertoires in COVID-19. Study processing details: Reference gene primer amplification in the assay estimated nucleated cell counts. Produced via immunoSEQ multiplex PCR; TCRdb's table is partial and in-frame only. V and J calls and clone size come straight from that table; D and trimming were deduced from the DNA. The profile covers about 220,000 clones, with around 80% appearing a single time and 9.7% taken by the ten largest. The germline V gene has CDR1 SGHNT and CDR2 YYREEE (reference sequence). Trimming stripped 5 bases from V and 2 bases from J, with 16 bases between. The CDR3 has 15 residues.

This TCR came from a man over 45 with active or convalescent COVID-19. Sequencing input: peripheral blood. The chain uses TRBV5-4 and TRBJ1-1; no definite D call. CDR3: CASRVFHSYNTEAFF. The CDR3 nucleotides read TGTGCCAGCAGAGTGTTCCACAGCTATAACACTGAAGCTTTCTTT.